The 29 T cell receptor beta chains below were found in one sample sequenced in a study of cytomegalovirus exposure and HLA in healthy donors. The PCR employed 60 Vbeta primers together with 13 Jbeta primers. Using immunoSEQ multiplex PCR, the repertoire was profiled, and TCRdb retains in-frame clones only, with some absent. The profile shows some 40,000 clones, approximately 80% of them singletons. Sequencing was carried out using PBMCs. The receptors originated from a woman aged 18-35 years in good health and CMV-seropositive.

This sequence joins TRBV9 and TRBJ2-3, with D perhaps TRBD2 (6 bases). V was cut by 2 bases and J by 3 bases, with 7 bases left in between. Per germline, CDR1 SGDLS and CDR2 YYNGEE. The CDR3 length is 13 residues. The CDR3: CASSVAGTDTQYF. DNA of the CDR3: TGTGCCAGCAGCGTTGCGGGGACAGATACGCAGTATTTT.

The chain is built from TRBV27 and TRBJ2-3; 8 bases line up with TRBD2. There are 14 residues in the CDR3. J lost 0 bases, V lost 7 bases, and 3 bases had no gene match. Germline CDR1 reads MNHEY; CDR2 reads SMNVEV (reference sequence). In DNA, the CDR3 is TGTGCCAGCACCGAGCGGGGGAGCACAGATACGCAGTATTTT. It translates to CASTERGSTDTQYF.

The chain links TRBV7-9 to TRBJ2-1; tentative D call: TRBD2 (5 bases). The CDR3 is 17 amino acids. The germline CDR1 and CDR2 sequences are SEHNR and FQNEAQ (reference sequence). Deletions cut 4 bases from V and 4 bases from J, with 20 bases between. DNA of the CDR3: TGTGCCAGCAGCTCGAATAGCGATCAAAGCCTTTACAATGAGCAGTTCTTC. This translates into CASSSNSDQSLYNEQFF. Filled out from reference TRBV7-9 and TRBJ2-1, the complete variable domain reads DTGVSQNPRHKITKRGQNVTFRCDPISEHNRLYWYRQTLGQGPEFLTYFQNEAQLEKSRLLSDRFSAERPKGSFSTLEIQRTEQGDSAMYLCASSSNSDQSLYNEQFFGPGTRLTVL.

The chain has TRBV30 and TRBJ1-2; TRBD1 is a possible D gene (5 bases). This CDR3 has 15 residues. The germline gives CDR1 GTSNPN, CDR2 SVGIG (reference sequence). V was pared by 0 bases and J by 3 bases, with 14 bases between. The DNA for the CDR3 is TGTGCCTGGAGTGTACTCCTGGGGGAGGACTATGGCTACACCTTC. Residues: CAWSVLLGEDYGYTF.

V and J are TRBV30 and TRBJ2-2; D not certain. Germline CDR1 GTSNPN, CDR2 SVGIG (reference sequence). Trimming stripped 0 bases from V and 3 bases from J, with 14 bases between. This CDR3 has 16 residues. DNA for the CDR3: TGTGCCTGGAGTGTAGACACACTCTTGGACACCGGGGAGCTGTTTTTT. It encodes CAWSVDTLLDTGELFF.

The chain has TRBV9 and TRBJ1-2; D is possibly TRBD1 (6 bases). Germline V gene data show CDR1 as SGDLS and CDR2 as YYNGEE. The CDR3 is made up of 16 amino acids. V lost 0 bases, J lost 3 bases, and 15 bases lay in between. In DNA form, the CDR3 reads TGTGCCAGCAGCGTAGCTGTCAGGGGCGCTGACTATGGCTACACCTTC. It translates to CASSVAVRGADYGYTF.

CDR3 sequence: CAWCPGGSGANVLTF. Here the CDR3 DNA reads TGTGCCTGGTGCCCGGGGGGCTCTGGGGCCAACGTCCTGACTTTC. J is TRBJ2-6 and V is TRBV30; 7 bases agree with TRBD2. The trim removed 5 bases at V and 0 bases at J, leaving 4 bases unmatched. The length of the CDR3 is 15 residues. CDR1 GTSNPN and CDR2 SVGIG come from the germline V gene (reference sequence). Using reference TRBV30 and TRBJ2-6 for the parts outside the CDR3, the full variable domain is SQTIHQWPATLVQPVGSPLSLECTVEGTSNPNLYWYRQAAGRGLQLLFYSVGIGQISSEVPQNLSASRPQDRQFILSSKKLLLSDSGFYLCAWCPGGSGANVLTFGAGSRLTVL.

This sequence joins TRBV19 and TRBJ1-2; D might be TRBD1 (5 bases). Trimming cost V 1 base and J 6 bases, with 15 bases left between them. Germline CDR1 and CDR2: LNHDA and SQIVND (reference sequence). This CDR3 region has 15 residues. CDR3 DNA sequence: TGTGCCAGTAGTATAGTAAGGGGCCGAGGAGATGGCTACACCTTC. It encodes CASSIVRGRGDGYTF.

This clone is a singleton in its sample. The V call is TRBV7-3, the J call TRBJ1-2; 7 bases align to TRBD1. The J segment lost 2 bases and the V segment lost 3 bases, leaving 9 bases of the junction unmatched. The CDR3 consists of 16 residues. Germline V CDR1 and CDR2: SGHTA, FQGTGA. DNA of the CDR3: TGTGCCAGCAGCTTGGCCCCCGGGACAGCAAACTATGGCTACACCTTC. Translating gives CASSLAPGTANYGYTF.

The V and J genes are TRBV14 and TRBJ2-1, with D unresolved. CDR1 and CDR2 from the germline V gene are SGHDN and FVKESK. V lost 4 bases to trimming and J lost 8 bases, with 6 bases between them. This CDR3 spans 11 amino acids. The CDR3: CASSRKHEQFF. The CDR3 DNA reads as TGTGCCAGCAGCCGCAAGCATGAGCAGTTCTTC.

This clone was recorded a few times. The rearrangement joins TRBV6-6 to TRBJ1-2, with unresolved D. Trimming stripped 2 bases from V and 7 bases from J, with 14 bases between. This CDR3 region has 14 residues. Germline-derived CDR1 and CDR2 are MNHNY and SVGAGI (reference sequence). Written as DNA, the CDR3 is TGTGCCAGCAGTTACGCGGTGAACCTCGGTGGCTACACCTTC. Residues: CASSYAVNLGGYTF.

As to this clone: The junction does not match germline at one end; this may be a read error. The chain couples TRBV7-7 to TRBJ2-2, with TRBD2 identical over 11 bases. Germline-derived CDR1 and CDR2 are SSHAT and FNYEAQ (reference sequence). The length of the CDR3 is 18 residues. DNA of the CDR3: TGTGCTAGCAGCTTAGCCCTAGCGGGAGGCCATGAGGGCGGGGAGCTGTTTTTT. Its protein product is CASSLALAGGHEGGELFF. Drawing the rest from reference TRBV7-7 and TRBJ2-2, the complete variable domain is GAGVSQSPRYKVTKRGQDVTLRCDPISSHATLYWYQQALGQGPEFLTYFNYEAQPDKSGLPSDRFSAERPEGSISTLTIQRTEQRDSAMYRCASSLALAGGHEGGELFFGEGSRLTVL.

The sample holds a few counts of this clone. This sequence joins TRBV18 and TRBJ1-1; TRBD1 matches at 8 bases. The V and J ends lost 0 bases and 5 bases, in that order; junction bases with no gene match: 8. The CDR3 contains 16 residues. Germline V gene sequence: CDR1 KGHSH, CDR2 LQKENI. CDR3 protein: CASSPPGGQGKTEAFF. In DNA, the CDR3 is TGTGCCAGCTCACCACCAGGAGGACAGGGTAAGACTGAAGCTTTCTTT.

The chain carries TRBV5-6 and TRBJ2-2; 8 bases are a match to TRBD2. The CDR3 consists of 13 residues. V shed 4 bases and J 6 bases; nucleotides not matched to a gene: 2. The germline V gene has CDR1 SGHDT and CDR2 YYEEEE. CDR3 in DNA: TGTGCCAGCAGCCCGGGACTAGCCGGGGAGCTGTTTTTT. This codes for CASSPGLAGELFF.

V usage is TRBV23-1 and J usage is TRBJ2-7; the D gene is possibly TRBD2 (5 bases). TRBV23-1 falls under the ORF class, with uncertain function. The CDR3 runs to 13 residues. V lost 6 bases, J lost 6 bases, and 15 bases lay in between. The CDR3 DNA is TGCGCCAGCAGCCTGGGCGGGCCTGCCGAGCAGTACTTC. It specifies CASSLGGPAEQYF.

CDR3 residues: CASSRSRTSGPPTFYEQYF. CDR3 sequence (DNA): TGTGCCAGCAGCCGATCCCGGACTAGCGGACCGCCTACTTTCTACGAGCAGTACTTC. V is TRBV4-2 and J is TRBJ2-7; 10 bases are shared with TRBD2. This CDR3 is 19 amino acids long. Trimming cost V 4 bases and J 3 bases; bases outside gene matches: 18. Per germline, CDR1 LGHNA and CDR2 YNFKEQ.

The chain recombines TRBV11-3 with TRBJ2-5; perhaps TRBD2 as D (6 bases). V was shortened by 11 bases and J by 5 bases, with 6 bases between the two germline ends. CDR1 and CDR2 from the germline V gene are SGHNT and YENEEA. CDR3 length: 9 residues. Here the CDR3 reads CAGGETQYF. The CDR3 DNA sequence: TGTGCCGGGGGGGAGACCCAGTACTTC.

V usage is TRBV7-2 and J usage is TRBJ2-3, with 8 bases matching TRBD2. CDR1 SGHTA and CDR2 FQGNSA come from the germline V gene. The CDR3 covers 14 residues. The V and J ends lost 4 bases and 6 bases, in that order; junction bases with no gene match: 6. The CDR3 loop reads CASSSGAGGDTQYF. In DNA form, the CDR3 reads TGTGCCAGCAGCTCGGGGGCGGGAGGTGATACGCAGTATTTT.

The chain links TRBV27 to TRBJ2-2; weak D call: TRBD1 (6 bases). Trimming took off 0 bases at V and 8 bases at J, with 13 bases between the two ends. The CDR3 consists of 15 residues. The V gene's germline CDR1 is MNHEY and CDR2 SMNVEV (reference sequence). The CDR3, as DNA: TGTGCCAGCAGTTTATCGAGGACAGTTGGAGGGGAGCTGTTTTTT. This sequence encodes CASSLSRTVGGELFF.

The chain combines TRBV7-3 with TRBJ2-7, with D perhaps TRBD2 (6 bases). This CDR3 has 13 amino acids. CDR1 is SGHTA and CDR2 is FQGTGA in the germline V gene. Trimming took 5 bases from V and 4 from J, leaving 12 bases between them. The CDR3 DNA follows: TGTGCCAGCAGCCCCCCCGGGGGATACGAGCAGTACTTC. Protein sequence: CASSPPGGYEQYF.

The chain couples TRBV29-1 to TRBJ2-7; 10 bases match TRBD2. Germline assignment: CDR1 SQVTM and CDR2 ANQGSEA. V trimming: 4 bases; J trimming: 5 bases; junction bases outside the gene matches: 14. This CDR3 region has 16 residues. The CDR3: CSVVFGGSGRRDEQYF. CDR3 sequence (DNA): TGCAGCGTTGTATTTGGTGGTAGCGGGAGGAGGGACGAGCAGTACTTC.

The chain carries TRBV7-3 and TRBJ2-1, with D hard to call. This CDR3 has 13 amino acids. From germline, CDR1 is SGHTA and CDR2 FQGTGA. V was cut by 5 bases and J by 4 bases, with 9 bases left in between. CDR3 sequence (DNA): TGTGCCAGCAGCCCGACACAATACAATGAGCAGTTCTTC. It yields the protein CASSPTQYNEQFF.

DNA of the CDR3: TGTGCCAGTAGTACCCCGGACAGGGGTGGTGAAAAACTGTTTTTT. Translation: CASSTPDRGGEKLFF. J is TRBJ1-4 and V is TRBV19; TRBD1 agrees at 9 bases. V shed 4 bases and J 7 bases; nucleotides not matched to a gene: 7. Germline V gene sequence: CDR1 LNHDA, CDR2 SQIVND (reference sequence). The CDR3 contains 15 residues.

This clone has only a few counts. The V gene is TRBV19, the J gene TRBJ1-4; D is uncertain. This CDR3 spans 17 amino acids. The germline V gene has CDR1 LNHDA and CDR2 SQIVND (reference sequence). V was clipped by 5 bases and J by 0 bases, with 16 bases between them. CDR3 sequence (DNA): TGTGCCAGTAGTCCGTCCAAGTCGAGATCAACTAATGAAAAACTGTTTTTT. Protein product: CASSPSKSRSTNEKLFF. Variable domain in full (rest from reference TRBV19 and TRBJ1-4): DGGITQSPKYLFRKEGQNVTLSCEQNLNHDAMYWYRQDPGQGLRLIYYSQIVNDFQKGDIAEGYSVSREKKESFPLTVTSAQKNPTAFYLCASSPSKSRSTNEKLFFGSGTQLSVL.

This clone was seen only a few times. The chain joins TRBV7-2 to TRBJ2-7, with 9 positions matching TRBD1. From germline, CDR1 is SGHTA and CDR2 FQGNSA. CDR3 size: 17 residues. V shed 1 base, J shed 5 bases, and the junction held 12 bases outside the gene matches. In DNA, the CDR3 is TGTGCCAGCAGCTTAGAGACACGGAGGAACAGGGGGCACGAGCAGTACTTC. Its translation is CASSLETRRNRGHEQYF.

The rearrangement joins TRBV9 to TRBJ2-2; D perhaps matches TRBD2 (6 bases). V lost 6 bases and J lost 1, with 13 bases in between. CDR3 length: 15 amino acids. Looked up from germline, CDR1 is SGDLS and CDR2 is YYNGEE. The CDR3 sequence is CASKVADGNTGELFF. The CDR3 DNA is TGTGCCAGCAAGGTAGCGGACGGGAACACCGGGGAGCTGTTTTTT.

The chain joins TRBV6-4 to TRBJ2-3, with D perhaps matching TRBD2 (6 bases). Germline lookup yields CDR1 MRHNA and CDR2 SNTAGT. The CDR3 covers 15 residues. Trimming removed 3 bases at V and 3 bases at J, with 13 bases between. The DNA of the CDR3 is TGTGCCAGCAGTGATGGAGGGGCAGAGACAGATACGCAGTATTTT. The encoded protein is CASSDGGAETDTQYF.

The chain uses TRBV5-1 and TRBJ2-1, with 9 bases matching TRBD1. The V and J ends lost 4 bases and 6 bases, in that order; junction bases with no gene match: 11. The CDR3 covers 16 residues. Germline V lookup: CDR1 SGHRS, CDR2 YFSETQ. CDR3 bases: TGCGCCAGCAGCCTGGGAAACCGGGACAGGGTCAATGAGCAGTTCTTC. The encoded protein is CASSLGNRDRVNEQFF.

The chain joins TRBV5-6 to TRBJ2-7; D ambiguous. The germline V gene has CDR1 SGHDT and CDR2 YYEEEE. The ends were cut back, 3 bases at V and 0 bases at J, with 7 bases in the middle. The length of the CDR3 is 13 residues. The CDR3 coding sequence is TGTGCCAGCAGCTACGACACCTCCTACGAGCAGTACTTC. Protein product: CASSYDTSYEQYF.